These T cell receptor beta chains were read from a single sample in a study of blood T cell repertoires in COVID-19. The data were produced by immunoSEQ multiplex PCR, yet TCRdb's version contains in-frame clones alone and is incomplete. Of around 100,000 clones detected, more than 65% appear once; the ten largest clones hold around 10%. Sequencing was done on a sample of peripheral blood. Every receptor here comes from a woman in her seventies with acute or convalescent COVID-19. Each CDR3 is given with its conserved first and last residue. Fields, in order: clone size, J gene, V gene, CDR3 protein. Not all rows give a size; the values are once, few, many and, for expanded clones, a class.

abundance: -
j_gene: TRBJ2-5
v_gene: TRBV11-1
CDR3aa: CASSLAGKMGTSRGETQYF

abundance: -
j_gene: TRBJ1-1
v_gene: TRBV6-2/TRBV6-3
CDR3aa: CASSGQGGGTEAFF

abundance: few
j_gene: TRBJ1-2
v_gene: TRBV28
CDR3aa: CASSSSQDWFYGYTF

abundance: once
j_gene: TRBJ2-1
v_gene: TRBV12-3/TRBV12-4
CDR3aa: CASSSGSQGNKFF

abundance: few
j_gene: TRBJ1-5
v_gene: TRBV4-2
CDR3aa: CASSQEAQNNQPQHF

abundance: -
j_gene: TRBJ1-4
v_gene: TRBV14
CDR3aa: CASSPSIAGEKLFF

abundance: -
j_gene: TRBJ1-2
v_gene: TRBV6-5
CDR3aa: CARPGLQANYGYTF

abundance: -
j_gene: TRBJ1-2
v_gene: TRBV30
CDR3aa: CAWKTRAPIHGYTF

abundance: -
j_gene: TRBJ2-3
v_gene: TRBV12-5
CDR3aa: CASGLSGGVADTQYF

abundance: -
j_gene: TRBJ2-3
v_gene: TRBV5-1
CDR3aa: CASSDGGITDTQYF